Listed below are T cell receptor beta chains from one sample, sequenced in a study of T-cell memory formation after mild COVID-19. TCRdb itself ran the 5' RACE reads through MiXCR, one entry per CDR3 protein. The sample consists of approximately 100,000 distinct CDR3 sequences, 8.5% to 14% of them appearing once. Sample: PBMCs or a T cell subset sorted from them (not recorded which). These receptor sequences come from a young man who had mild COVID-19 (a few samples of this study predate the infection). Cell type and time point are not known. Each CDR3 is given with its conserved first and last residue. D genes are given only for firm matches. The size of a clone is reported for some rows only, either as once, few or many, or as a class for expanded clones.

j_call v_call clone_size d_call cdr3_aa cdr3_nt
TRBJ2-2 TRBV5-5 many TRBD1 CASSLAIPGQVSTRWTAGELFF TGTGCCAGCAGCTTGGCGATCCCGGGACAGGTCTCCACGCGGTGGACAGCCGGGGAGCTGTTTTTT
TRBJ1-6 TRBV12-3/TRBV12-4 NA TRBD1 CASSDRDRGNSPLHF TGTGCCAGCAGTGACCGGGACAGGGGTAATTCACCCCTCCACTTT
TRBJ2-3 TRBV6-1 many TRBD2 CASSGLAGGPDTQYF TGTGCCAGCAGTGGACTAGCGGGGGGGCCAGATACGCAGTATTTT
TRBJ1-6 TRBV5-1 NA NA CASSSDLSGANSPLHF TGCGCCAGCAGCTCGGACCTAAGTGGGGCGAATTCACCCCTCCACTTT
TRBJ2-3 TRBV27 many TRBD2 CASSRGLAVDTQYF TGTGCCAGCAGTAGGGGACTAGCGGTAGATACGCAGTATTTT
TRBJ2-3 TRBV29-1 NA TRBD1 CSVEETGLLYTQYF TGCAGCGTTGAGGAGACAGGGCTCTTGTATACGCAGTATTTT
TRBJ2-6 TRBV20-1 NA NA CSAKTQALLRGANVLTF TGCAGTGCTAAGACACAGGCCCTCCTACGTGGGGCCAACGTCCTGACTTTC
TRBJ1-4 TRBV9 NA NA CASSVVKLGGTNEKLFF TGTGCCAGCAGCGTAGTAAAGCTAGGAGGAACTAATGAAAAACTGTTTTTT
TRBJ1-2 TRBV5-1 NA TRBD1 CASSLTGAGYTF TGCGCCAGCAGCTTGACAGGGGCAGGCTACACCTTC
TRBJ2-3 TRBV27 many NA CASSFYNADTQYF TGTGCCAGCAGTTTTTATAATGCAGATACGCAGTATTTT
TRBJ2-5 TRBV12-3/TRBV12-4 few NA CASSSGNEETQYF TGTGCCAGCAGTTCTGGGAATGAGGAGACCCAGTACTTC
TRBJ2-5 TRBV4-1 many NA CASSPSVGVGETQYF TGCGCCAGCAGCCCATCTGTCGGGGTGGGAGAGACCCAGTACTTC
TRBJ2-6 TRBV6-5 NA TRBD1 CASSQYWDSGSGDGANVLTF TGTGCCAGCAGCCAATACTGGGACAGTGGGTCCGGGGATGGGGCCAACGTCCTGACTTTC
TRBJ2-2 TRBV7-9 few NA CASSPAGTLTGELFF TGTGCCAGCAGCCCCGCGGGGACCCTCACCGGGGAGCTGTTTTTT
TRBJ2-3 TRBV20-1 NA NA CSARLPQGNTDTQYF TGCAGTGCTAGGCTCCCTCAGGGAAACACAGATACGCAGTATTTT
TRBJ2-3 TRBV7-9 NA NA CASSPREGPSTDTQYF TGTGCCAGCAGCCCACGTGAGGGGCCCAGCACAGATACGCAGTATTTT
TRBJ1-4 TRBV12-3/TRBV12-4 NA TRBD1 CASRETGGFEKLFF TGTGCCAGCAGGGAGACAGGGGGCTTTGAAAAACTGTTTTTT
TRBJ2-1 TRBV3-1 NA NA CASRLGGKKLDF TGTGCCAGCAGACTAGGAGGGAAAAAGCTTGACTTC
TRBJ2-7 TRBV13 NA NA CASSYPGRGRSYEQYF TGTGCCAGCAGTTACCCGGGACGGGGGCGCTCCTACGAGCAGTACTTC
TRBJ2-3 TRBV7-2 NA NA CASSLAAVRTDTQYF TGTGCCAGCAGCTTAGCGGCCGTCCGCACAGATACGCAGTATTTT
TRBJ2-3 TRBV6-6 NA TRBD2 CASSSSGGTDTQYF TGTGCCAGCAGCAGTAGCGGGGGCACAGATACGCAGTATTTT
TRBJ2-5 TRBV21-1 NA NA CASSKESPYRHYQETQYF TGTGCCAGCAGCAAAGAGTCCCCCTACCGACACTACCAAGAGACCCAGTACTTC
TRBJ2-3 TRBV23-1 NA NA CASPSRFSGYSTDTQYF TGCGCCAGTCCCAGTCGCTTTAGCGGTTATAGCACAGATACGCAGTATTTT
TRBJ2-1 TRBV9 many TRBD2 CASSVEAGSYNEQFF TGTGCCAGCAGCGTAGAAGCGGGGAGCTACAATGAGCAGTTCTTC
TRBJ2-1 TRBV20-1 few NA CSASGYSYNEQFF TGCAGTGCTAGCGGGTACTCCTACAATGAGCAGTTCTTC
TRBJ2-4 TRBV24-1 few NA CATSDPGTEQSIQYF TGTGCCACCAGTGACCCCGGGACTGAACAGAGCATTCAGTACTTC
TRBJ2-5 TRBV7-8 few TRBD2 CASSLAAGGPGLETQYF TGTGCCAGCAGCTTAGCCGCGGGGGGGCCCGGTTTGGAGACCCAGTACTTC
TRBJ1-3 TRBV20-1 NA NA CSARPFSGNTIYF TGCAGTGCTAGACCCTTCTCTGGAAACACCATATATTTT
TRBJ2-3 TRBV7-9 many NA CASSPSEVTDTQYF TGTGCCAGCAGCCCTTCTGAAGTCACAGATACGCAGTATTTT
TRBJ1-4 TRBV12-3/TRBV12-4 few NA CASSPTGPTNEKLFF TGTGCCAGCAGCCCGACAGGACCAACTAATGAAAAACTGTTTTTT
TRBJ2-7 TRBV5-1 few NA CASSGGRRDLWEQYF TGCGCCAGCAGCGGGGGACGGCGAGACCTGTGGGAGCAGTACTTC
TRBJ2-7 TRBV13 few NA CASSLGTGSHYEQYF TGTGCCAGCAGCTTAGGGACAGGTTCTCACTACGAGCAGTACTTC
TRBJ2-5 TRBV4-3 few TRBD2 CASSLDGGGGGAKTQYF TGCGCCAGCAGCCTCGATGGAGGAGGCGGGGGGGCAAAGACCCAGTACTTC
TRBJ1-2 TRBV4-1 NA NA CASSQDRLGSYGYTF TGCGCCAGCAGCCAAGATCGACTGGGGAGCTATGGCTACACCTTC
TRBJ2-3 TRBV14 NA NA CASSQRRGLSGTDTQYF TGTGCCAGCAGCCAACGTCGAGGCCTATCGGGGACAGATACGCAGTATTTT
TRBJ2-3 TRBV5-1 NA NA CASSFSRGEADTQYF TGCGCCAGCAGCTTCTCCAGGGGGGAGGCAGATACGCAGTATTTT
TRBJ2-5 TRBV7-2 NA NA CASSWDGLETQYF TGTGCCAGCAGCTGGGACGGGTTGGAGACCCAGTACTTC
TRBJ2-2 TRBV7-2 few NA CASSLVGLGALYTGELFF TGTGCCAGCAGCTTAGTAGGTTTGGGAGCACTATACACCGGGGAGCTGTTTTTT
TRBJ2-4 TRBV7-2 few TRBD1 CASSPGTGQNIQYF TGTGCCAGCAGCCCCGGGACAGGGCAAAACATTCAGTACTTC
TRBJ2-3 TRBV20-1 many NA CSARQTGFRSDTQYF TGCAGTGCTAGACAGACCGGGTTTAGGTCGGATACGCAGTATTTT
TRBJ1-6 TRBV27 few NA CASSLVGMSSPLHF TGTGCCAGCAGTTTGGTGGGTATGAGTTCACCCCTCCACTTT
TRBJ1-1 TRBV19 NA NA CASVGREAFF TGTGCCAGTGTGGGCAGAGAAGCTTTCTTT
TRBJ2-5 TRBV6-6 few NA CASRAGQMAQETQYF TGTGCCAGCAGAGCGGGACAGATGGCGCAAGAGACCCAGTACTTC
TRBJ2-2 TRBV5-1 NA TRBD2 CASSFRPTSGGFHGELFF TGCGCCAGCAGCTTCCGACCGACTAGCGGGGGTTTTCACGGGGAGCTGTTTTTT
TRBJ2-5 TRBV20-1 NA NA CSAMTAEGGDQETQYF TGCAGTGCTATGACAGCAGAGGGGGGGGACCAAGAGACCCAGTACTTC
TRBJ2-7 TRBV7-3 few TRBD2 CASSFLAGGTYEQYF TGTGCCAGCAGCTTCCTAGCGGGCGGTACCTACGAGCAGTACTTC
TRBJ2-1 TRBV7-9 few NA CASSPAEGLAYNEQFF TGTGCCAGCAGCCCAGCGGAGGGCTTAGCCTACAATGAGCAGTTCTTC
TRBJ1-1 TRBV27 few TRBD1 CASSWRTGGTEAFF TGTGCCAGCAGTTGGCGGACAGGGGGCACTGAAGCTTTCTTT
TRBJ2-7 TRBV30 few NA CAWSKDTTYEQYF TGTGCCTGGAGTAAAGACACCACCTACGAGCAGTACTTC
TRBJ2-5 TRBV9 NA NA CASSVDGEGTQYF TGTGCCAGCAGCGTAGATGGGGAAGGGACCCAGTACTTC
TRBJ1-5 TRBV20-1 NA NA CSATLYSNQPQHF TGCAGTGCTACACTGTATAGCAATCAGCCCCAGCATTTT
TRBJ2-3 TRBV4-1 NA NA CASSLGTSSTDTQYF TGCGCCAGCAGCCTCGGGACTTCTAGCACAGATACGCAGTATTTT
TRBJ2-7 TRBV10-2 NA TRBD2 CASMTSGGLAYEQYF TGCGCCAGCATGACTAGCGGGGGTTTAGCCTACGAGCAGTACTTC
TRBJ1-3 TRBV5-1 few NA CASSLVRPGDTIYF TGCGCCAGCAGCTTGGTCAGACCGGGAGACACCATATATTTT
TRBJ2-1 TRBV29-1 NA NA CSVVGNEQFF TGCAGCGTTGTTGGGAATGAGCAGTTCTTC